These 2 T cell receptor beta chains came from one sample sequenced in a study of technical replicates of blood from a few donors. Measured with immunoSEQ multiplex PCR; TCRdb has only the in-frame clones, and not every one. The repertoire holds some 70,000 clones, with around 94% as singletons. Sample: T cells isolated from PBMCs. Receptors were obtained from a human donor in good health.

This sequence joins TRBV30 and TRBJ1-5, with TRBD1 matching over 8 bases. From germline, CDR1 is GTSNPN and CDR2 SVGIG (reference sequence). The junction had 11 bases not matched to a gene; V was cut back by 5 bases and J by 8 bases. The CDR3 runs 14 residues. CDR3 nucleotides: TGTGCCTGGGGTTTCCGGGACAGGCTAGAGCCCCAGCATTTT. This translates into CAWGFRDRLEPQHF.

The chain links TRBV25-1 to TRBJ2-5; TRBD2 might be the D (5 bases). This CDR3 comprises 15 residues. The ends were cut back, 7 bases at V and 3 bases at J, with 18 bases in the middle. From germline, CDR1 is MGHDK and CDR2 SYGVNS. The CDR3 bases are TGTGCCAGCACCCGCCCCGAGGGCAGGAAAGAGACCCAGTACTTC. Its translation: CASTRPEGRKETQYF.